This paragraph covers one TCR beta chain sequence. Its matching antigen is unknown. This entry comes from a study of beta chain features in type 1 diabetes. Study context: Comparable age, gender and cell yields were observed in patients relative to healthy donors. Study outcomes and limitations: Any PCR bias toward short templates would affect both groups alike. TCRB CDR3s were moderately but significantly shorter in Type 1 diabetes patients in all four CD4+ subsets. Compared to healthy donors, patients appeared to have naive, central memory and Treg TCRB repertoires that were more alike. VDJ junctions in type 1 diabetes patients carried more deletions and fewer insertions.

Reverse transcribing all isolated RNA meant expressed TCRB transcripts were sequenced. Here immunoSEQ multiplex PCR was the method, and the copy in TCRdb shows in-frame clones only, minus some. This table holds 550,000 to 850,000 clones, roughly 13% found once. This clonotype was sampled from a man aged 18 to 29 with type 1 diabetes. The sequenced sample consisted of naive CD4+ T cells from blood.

This CDR3 is CASSFGWMGTEAFF. As DNA, the CDR3 is TGTGCCAGCAGCTTTGGCTGGATGGGGACTGAAGCTTTCTTT. This sequence joins TRBV5-6 and TRBJ1-1; D is ambiguous. The germline V and J ends were trimmed by 2 bases and 5 bases, with 13 bases remaining between them. Per the germline V gene, CDR1 is SGHDT and CDR2 is YYEEEE. This CDR3 is 14 amino acids long.